The source of this T cell receptor beta chain is a study of monozygotic twins with inflammatory bowel disease. TCRdb re-called the 5' RACE reads and catalogs CDR3 proteins one per entry, DNA excluded. The specimen's table records 300,000 to 400,000 distinct CDR3 sequences. Germline V lookup: CDR1 SGHRS, CDR2 YFSETQ. The CDR3 is 17 amino acids. The sample consisted of blood. This receptor was identified in a human donor with ulcerative colitis or Crohn's disease, or a healthy co-twin of an affected twin (not recorded which). The genes are TRBV5-1 and TRBJ2-5; TCRdb returns TRBD2, unconfirmable since there is no DNA. CDR3: CASSRTFGFPSGETQYF.